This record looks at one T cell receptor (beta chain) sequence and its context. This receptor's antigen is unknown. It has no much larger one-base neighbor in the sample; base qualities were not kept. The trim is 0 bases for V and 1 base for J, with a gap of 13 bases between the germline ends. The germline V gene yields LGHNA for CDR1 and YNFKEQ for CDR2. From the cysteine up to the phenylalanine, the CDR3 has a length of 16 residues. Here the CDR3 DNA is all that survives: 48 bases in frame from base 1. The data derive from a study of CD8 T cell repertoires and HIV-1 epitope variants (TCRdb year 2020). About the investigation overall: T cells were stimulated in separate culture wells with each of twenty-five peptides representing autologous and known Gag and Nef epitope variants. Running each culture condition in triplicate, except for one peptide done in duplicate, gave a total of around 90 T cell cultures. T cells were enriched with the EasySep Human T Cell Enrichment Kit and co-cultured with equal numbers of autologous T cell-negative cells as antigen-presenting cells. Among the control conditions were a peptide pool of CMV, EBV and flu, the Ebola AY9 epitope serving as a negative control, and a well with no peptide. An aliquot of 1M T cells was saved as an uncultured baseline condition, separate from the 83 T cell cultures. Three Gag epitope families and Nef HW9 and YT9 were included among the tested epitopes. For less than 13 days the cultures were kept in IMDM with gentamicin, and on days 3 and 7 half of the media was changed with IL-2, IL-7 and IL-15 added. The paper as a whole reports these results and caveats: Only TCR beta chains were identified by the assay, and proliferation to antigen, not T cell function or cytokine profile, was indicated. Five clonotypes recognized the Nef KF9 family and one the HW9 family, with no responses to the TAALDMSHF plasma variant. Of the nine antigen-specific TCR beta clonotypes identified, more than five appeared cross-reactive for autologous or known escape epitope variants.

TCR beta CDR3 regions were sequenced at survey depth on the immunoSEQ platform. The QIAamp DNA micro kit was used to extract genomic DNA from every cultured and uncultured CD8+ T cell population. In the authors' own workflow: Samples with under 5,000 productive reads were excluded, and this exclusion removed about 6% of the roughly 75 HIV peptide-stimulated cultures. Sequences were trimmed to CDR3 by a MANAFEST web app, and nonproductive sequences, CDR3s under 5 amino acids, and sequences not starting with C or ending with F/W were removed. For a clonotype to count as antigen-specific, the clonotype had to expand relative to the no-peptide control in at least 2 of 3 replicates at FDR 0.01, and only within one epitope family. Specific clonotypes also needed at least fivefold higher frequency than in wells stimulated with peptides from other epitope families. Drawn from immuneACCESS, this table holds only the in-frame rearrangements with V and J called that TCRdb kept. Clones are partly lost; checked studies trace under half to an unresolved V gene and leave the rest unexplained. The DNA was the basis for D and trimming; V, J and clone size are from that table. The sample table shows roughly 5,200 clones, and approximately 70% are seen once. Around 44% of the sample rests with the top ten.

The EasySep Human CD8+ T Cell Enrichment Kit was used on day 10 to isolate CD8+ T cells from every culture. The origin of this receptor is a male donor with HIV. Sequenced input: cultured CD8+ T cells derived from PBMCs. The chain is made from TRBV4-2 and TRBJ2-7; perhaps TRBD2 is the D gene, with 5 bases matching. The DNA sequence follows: TGTGCCAGCAGCCAAGACGCGGGCCCAACTTCCTACGAGCAGTACTTC. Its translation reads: CASSQDAGPTSYEQYF.